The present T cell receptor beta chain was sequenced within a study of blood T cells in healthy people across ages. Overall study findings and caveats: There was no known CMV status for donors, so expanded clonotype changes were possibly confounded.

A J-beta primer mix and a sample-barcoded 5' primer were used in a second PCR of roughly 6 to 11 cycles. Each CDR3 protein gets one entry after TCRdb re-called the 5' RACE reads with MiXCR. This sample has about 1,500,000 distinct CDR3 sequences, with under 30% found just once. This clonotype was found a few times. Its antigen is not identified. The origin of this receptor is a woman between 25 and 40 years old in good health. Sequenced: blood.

The CDR3 loop is CATSDPQDNEQFF. The CDR3 region has the DNA TGTGCCACCAGTGATCCTCAGGATAATGAGCAGTTCTTC. The chain is built from TRBV24-1 and TRBJ2-1; the D is unclear. This CDR3 is 13 amino acids long. V lost 3 bases and J lost 7, with 9 bases in between. CDR1 KGHDR and CDR2 SFDVKD come from the germline V gene.